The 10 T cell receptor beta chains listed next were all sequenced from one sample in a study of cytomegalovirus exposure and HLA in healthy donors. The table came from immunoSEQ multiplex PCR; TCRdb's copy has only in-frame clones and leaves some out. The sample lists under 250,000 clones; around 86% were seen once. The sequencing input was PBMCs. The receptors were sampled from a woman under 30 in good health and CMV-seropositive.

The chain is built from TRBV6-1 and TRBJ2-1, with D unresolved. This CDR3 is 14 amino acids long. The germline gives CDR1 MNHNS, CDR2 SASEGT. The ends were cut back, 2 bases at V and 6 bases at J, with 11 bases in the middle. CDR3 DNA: TGTGCCAGCAGTGAAATAGGCAGGATCAATGAGCAGTTCTTC. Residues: CASSEIGRINEQFF.

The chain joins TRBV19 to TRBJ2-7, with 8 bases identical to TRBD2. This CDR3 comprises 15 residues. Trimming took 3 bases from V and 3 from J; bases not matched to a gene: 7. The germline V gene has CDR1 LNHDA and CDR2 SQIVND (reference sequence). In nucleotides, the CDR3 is TGTGCCAGTAGTATTGGAGCGGGAGCTAACTACGAGCAGTACTTC. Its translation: CASSIGAGANYEQYF. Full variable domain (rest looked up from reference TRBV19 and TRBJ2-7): DGGITQSPKYLFRKEGQNVTLSCEQNLNHDAMYWYRQDPGQGLRLIYYSQIVNDFQKGDIAEGYSVSREKKESFPLTVTSAQKNPTAFYLCASSIGAGANYEQYFGPGTRLTVT.

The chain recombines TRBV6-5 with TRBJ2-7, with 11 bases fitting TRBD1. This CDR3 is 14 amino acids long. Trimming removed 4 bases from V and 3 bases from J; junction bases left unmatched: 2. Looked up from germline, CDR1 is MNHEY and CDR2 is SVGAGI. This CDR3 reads CASSFGTGGYEQYF. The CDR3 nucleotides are TGTGCCAGCAGTTTCGGGACAGGGGGCTACGAGCAGTACTTC.

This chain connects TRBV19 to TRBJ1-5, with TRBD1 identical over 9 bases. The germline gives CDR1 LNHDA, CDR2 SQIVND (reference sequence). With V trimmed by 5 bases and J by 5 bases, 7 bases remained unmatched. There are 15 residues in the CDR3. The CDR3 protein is CASSFNRDRDQPQHF. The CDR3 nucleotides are TGTGCCAGTAGTTTCAACCGGGACAGGGATCAGCCCCAGCATTTT.

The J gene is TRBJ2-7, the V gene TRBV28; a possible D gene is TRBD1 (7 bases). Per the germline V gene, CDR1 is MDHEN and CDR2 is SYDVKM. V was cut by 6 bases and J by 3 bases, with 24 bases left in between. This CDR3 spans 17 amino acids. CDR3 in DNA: TGTGCCAGCAGCCCCTATTTTTTACAGGGGACTCGCTACGAGCAGTACTTC. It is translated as CASSPYFLQGTRYEQYF.

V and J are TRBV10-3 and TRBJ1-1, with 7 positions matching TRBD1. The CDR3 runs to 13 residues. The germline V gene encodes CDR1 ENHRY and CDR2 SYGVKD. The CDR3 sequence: CGASGTANTEAFF. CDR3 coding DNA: TGTGGGGCCTCTGGGACAGCGAACACTGAAGCTTTCTTT.

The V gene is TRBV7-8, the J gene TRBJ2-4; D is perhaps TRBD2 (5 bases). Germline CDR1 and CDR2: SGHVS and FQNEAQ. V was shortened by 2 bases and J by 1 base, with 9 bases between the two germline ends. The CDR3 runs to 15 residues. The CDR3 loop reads CASSLRGRAKNIQYF. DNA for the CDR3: TGTGCCAGCAGCTTACGCGGGCGGGCCAAAAACATTCAGTACTTC. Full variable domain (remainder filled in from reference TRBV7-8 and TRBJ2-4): GAGVSQSPRYKVAKRGQDVALRCDPISGHVSLFWYQQALGQGPEFLTYFQNEAQLDKSGLPSDRFFAERPEGSVSTLKIQRTQQEDSAVYLCASSLRGRAKNIQYFGAGTRLSVL.

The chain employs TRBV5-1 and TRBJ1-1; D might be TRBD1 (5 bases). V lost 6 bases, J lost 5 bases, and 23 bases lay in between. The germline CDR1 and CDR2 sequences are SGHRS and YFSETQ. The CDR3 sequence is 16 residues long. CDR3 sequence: CASTSLGSGVRTEAFF. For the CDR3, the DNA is TGCGCCAGCACGAGCTTGGGGTCGGGGGTGAGAACTGAAGCTTTCTTT.

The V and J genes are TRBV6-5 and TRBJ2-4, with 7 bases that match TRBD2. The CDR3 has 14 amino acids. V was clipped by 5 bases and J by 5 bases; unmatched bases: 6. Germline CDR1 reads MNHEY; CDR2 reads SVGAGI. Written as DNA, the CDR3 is TGTGCCAGCAGTGGGGACTATATCCAAAACATTCAGTACTTC. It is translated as CASSGDYIQNIQYF.

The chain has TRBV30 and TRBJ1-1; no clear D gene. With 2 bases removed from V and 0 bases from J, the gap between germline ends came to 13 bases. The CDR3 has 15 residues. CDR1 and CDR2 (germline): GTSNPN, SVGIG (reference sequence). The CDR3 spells CAWSPSYPMNTEAFF. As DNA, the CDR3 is TGTGCCTGGAGTCCGAGTTATCCCATGAACACTGAAGCTTTCTTT.